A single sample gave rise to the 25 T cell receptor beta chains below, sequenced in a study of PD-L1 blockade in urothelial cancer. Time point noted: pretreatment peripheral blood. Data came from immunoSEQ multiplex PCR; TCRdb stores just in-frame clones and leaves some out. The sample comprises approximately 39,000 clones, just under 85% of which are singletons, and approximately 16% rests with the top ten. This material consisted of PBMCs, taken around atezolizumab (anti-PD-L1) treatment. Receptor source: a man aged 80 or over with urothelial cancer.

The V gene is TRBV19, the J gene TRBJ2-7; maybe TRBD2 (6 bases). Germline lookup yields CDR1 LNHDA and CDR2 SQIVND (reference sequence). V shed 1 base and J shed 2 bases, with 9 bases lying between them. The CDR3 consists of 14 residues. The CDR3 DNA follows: TGTGCCAGTAGTATAGTTGCGGGGCCCTACGAGCAGTACTTC. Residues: CASSIVAGPYEQYF.

CDR3 nucleotide sequence: TGTGCCATCAGTGATAGGGAGGGACAGGGGATGAACACTGAAGCTTTCTTT. Its protein is CAISDREGQGMNTEAFF. The chain joins TRBV10-3 to TRBJ1-1; 10 bases agree with TRBD1. V dropped 3 bases and J dropped 0; count of bases not matched to a gene: 7. This CDR3 is built from 17 residues. Germline V gene data show CDR1 as ENHRY and CDR2 as SYGVKD.

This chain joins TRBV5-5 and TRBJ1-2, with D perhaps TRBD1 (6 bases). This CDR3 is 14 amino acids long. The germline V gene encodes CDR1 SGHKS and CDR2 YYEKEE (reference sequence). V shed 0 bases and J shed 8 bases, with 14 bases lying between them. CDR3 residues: CASSLVEARGGYTF. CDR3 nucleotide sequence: TGTGCCAGCAGCTTGGTGGAGGCCAGGGGAGGCTACACCTTC.

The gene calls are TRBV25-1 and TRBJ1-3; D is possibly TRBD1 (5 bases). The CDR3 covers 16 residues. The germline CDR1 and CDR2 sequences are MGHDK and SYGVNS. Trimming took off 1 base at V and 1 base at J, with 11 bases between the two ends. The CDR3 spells CASSELATASGNTIYF. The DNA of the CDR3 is TGTGCCAGCAGTGAATTGGCGACAGCATCTGGAAACACCATATATTTT.

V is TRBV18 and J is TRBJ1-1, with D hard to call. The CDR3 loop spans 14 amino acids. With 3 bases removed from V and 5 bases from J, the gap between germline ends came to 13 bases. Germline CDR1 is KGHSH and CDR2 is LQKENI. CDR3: CASSPGVEGTEAFF. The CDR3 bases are TGTGCCAGCTCACCGGGAGTTGAAGGTACTGAAGCTTTCTTT.

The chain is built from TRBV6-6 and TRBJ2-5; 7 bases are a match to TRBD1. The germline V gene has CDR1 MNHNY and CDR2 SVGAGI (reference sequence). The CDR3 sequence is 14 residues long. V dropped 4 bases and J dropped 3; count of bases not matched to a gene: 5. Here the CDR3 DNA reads TGTGCCAGCAGTTCCAACGGACAGGAAGAGACCCAGTACTTC. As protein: CASSSNGQEETQYF.

The CDR3 DNA follows: TGCGCCAGCAGCTTGGCGAGCCTACCTCCGGATACGCAGTATTTT. This codes for CASSLASLPPDTQYF. This chain links TRBV5-1 with TRBJ2-3; D is undetermined. The CDR3 is made up of 15 amino acids. Trimming pared 0 bases from V and 6 bases from J, leaving 14 bases between. Germline assignment: CDR1 SGHRS and CDR2 YFSETQ.

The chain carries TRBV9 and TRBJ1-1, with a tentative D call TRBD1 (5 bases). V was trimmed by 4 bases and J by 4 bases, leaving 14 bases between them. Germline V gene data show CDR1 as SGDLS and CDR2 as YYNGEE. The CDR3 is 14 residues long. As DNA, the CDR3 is TGTGCCAGCAGCCCGGGGGGTTTGGTCACTGAAGCTTTCTTT. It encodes CASSPGGLVTEAFF.

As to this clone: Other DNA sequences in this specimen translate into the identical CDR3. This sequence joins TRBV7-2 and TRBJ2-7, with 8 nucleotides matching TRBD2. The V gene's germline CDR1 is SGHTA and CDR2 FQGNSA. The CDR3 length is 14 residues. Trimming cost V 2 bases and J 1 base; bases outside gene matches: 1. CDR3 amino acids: CASSLSGGSYEQYF. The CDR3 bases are TGTGCCAGCAGCTTATCGGGGGGGTCCTACGAGCAGTACTTC.

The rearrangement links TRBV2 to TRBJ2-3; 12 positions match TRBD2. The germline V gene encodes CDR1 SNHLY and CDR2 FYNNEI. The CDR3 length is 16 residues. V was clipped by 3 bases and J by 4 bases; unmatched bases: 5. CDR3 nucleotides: TGTGCCAGCAGTGATGGAAGGACTAGCGGGGCAGATACGCAGTATTTT. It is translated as CASSDGRTSGADTQYF.

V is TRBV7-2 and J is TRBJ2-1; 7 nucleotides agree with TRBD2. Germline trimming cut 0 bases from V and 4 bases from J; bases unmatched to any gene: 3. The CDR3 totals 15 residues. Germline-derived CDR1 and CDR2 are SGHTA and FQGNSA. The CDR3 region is CASSLAGGEYNEQFF. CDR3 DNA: TGTGCCAGCAGCTTAGCGGGAGGGGAGTACAATGAGCAGTTCTTC.

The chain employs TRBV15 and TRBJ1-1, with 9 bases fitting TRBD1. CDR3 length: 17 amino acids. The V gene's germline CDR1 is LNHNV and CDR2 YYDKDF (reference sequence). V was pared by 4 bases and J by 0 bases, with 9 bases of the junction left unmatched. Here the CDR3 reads CATSKGITGGVNTEAFF. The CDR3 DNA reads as TGTGCCACCAGCAAAGGTATTACAGGGGGCGTGAACACTGAAGCTTTCTTT.

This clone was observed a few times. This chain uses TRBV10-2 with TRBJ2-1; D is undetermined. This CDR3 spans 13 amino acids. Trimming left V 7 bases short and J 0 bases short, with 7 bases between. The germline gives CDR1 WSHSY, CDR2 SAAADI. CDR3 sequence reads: CASKLDSYNEQFF. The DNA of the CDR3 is TGCGCCAGCAAGCTCGACTCCTACAATGAGCAGTTCTTC.

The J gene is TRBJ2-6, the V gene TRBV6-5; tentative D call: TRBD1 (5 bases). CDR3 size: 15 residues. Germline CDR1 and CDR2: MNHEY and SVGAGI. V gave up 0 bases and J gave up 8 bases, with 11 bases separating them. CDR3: CASSYSQGTPNVLTF. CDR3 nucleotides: TGTGCCAGCAGTTACTCCCAGGGAACTCCCAACGTCCTGACTTTC.

CDR3 bases: TGTGCCAGCAGCGATCAAAGCCCCGGGACAGGGGGCGACGAGCAGTACTTC. Protein: CASSDQSPGTGGDEQYF. The chain employs TRBV21-1 and TRBJ2-7; the table assigns TRBD1, which was not confirmed against the DNA. TRBV21-1 is shown as a pseudogene. This CDR3 is 17 amino acids long.

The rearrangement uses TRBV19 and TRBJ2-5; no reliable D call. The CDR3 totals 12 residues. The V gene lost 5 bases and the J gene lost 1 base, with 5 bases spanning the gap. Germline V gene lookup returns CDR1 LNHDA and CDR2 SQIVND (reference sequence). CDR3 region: CASSPGQETQYF. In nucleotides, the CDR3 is TGTGCCAGTAGTCCCGGCCAAGAGACCCAGTACTTC.

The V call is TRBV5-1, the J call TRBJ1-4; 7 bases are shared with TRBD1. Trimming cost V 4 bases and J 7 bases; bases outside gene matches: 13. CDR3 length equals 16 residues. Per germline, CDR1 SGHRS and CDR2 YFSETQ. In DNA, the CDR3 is TGCGCCAGCAGCCTAATGGAGGCCAGGGGGAGTGAAAAACTGTTTTTT. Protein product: CASSLMEARGSEKLFF.

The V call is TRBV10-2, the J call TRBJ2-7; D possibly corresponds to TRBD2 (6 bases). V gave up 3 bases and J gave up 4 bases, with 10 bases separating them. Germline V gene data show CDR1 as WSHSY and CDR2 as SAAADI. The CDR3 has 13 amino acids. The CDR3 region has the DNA TGCGCCAGCAGTGACACGGGGAGGTACGAGCAGTACTTC. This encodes CASSDTGRYEQYF.

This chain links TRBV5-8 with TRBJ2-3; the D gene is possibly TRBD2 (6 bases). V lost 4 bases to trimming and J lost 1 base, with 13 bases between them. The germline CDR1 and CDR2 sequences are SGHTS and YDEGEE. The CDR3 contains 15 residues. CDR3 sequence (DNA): TGTGCCAGCAGCAAAGCGGGTCTCCGCACAGATACGCAGTATTTT. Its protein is CASSKAGLRTDTQYF.

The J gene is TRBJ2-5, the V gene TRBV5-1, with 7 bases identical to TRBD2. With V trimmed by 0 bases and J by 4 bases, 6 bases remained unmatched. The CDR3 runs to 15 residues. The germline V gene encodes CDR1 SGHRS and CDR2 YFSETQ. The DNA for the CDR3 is TGCGCCAGCAGCTTGGCCCCTAGCGGAGGAGAGACCCAGTACTTC. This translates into CASSLAPSGGETQYF.

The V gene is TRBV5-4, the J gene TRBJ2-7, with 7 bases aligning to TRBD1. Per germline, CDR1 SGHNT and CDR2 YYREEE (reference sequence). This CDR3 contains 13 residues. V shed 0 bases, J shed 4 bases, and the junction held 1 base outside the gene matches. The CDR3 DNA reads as TGTGCCAGCAGCTTGGACAGGGGTTACGAGCAGTACTTC. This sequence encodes CASSLDRGYEQYF. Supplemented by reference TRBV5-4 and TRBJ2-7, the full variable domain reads ETGVTQSPTHLIKTRGQQVTLRCSSQSGHNTVSWYQQALGQGPQFIFQYYREEENGRGNFPPRFSGLQFPNYSSELNVNALELDDSALYLCASSLDRGYEQYFGPGTRLTVT.

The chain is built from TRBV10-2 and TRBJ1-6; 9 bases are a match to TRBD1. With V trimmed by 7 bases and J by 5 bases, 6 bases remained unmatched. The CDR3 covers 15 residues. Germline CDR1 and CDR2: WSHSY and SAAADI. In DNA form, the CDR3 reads TGCGCCAGCACCCTCGGACAGGGGAATAATTCACCCCTCCACTTT. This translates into CASTLGQGNNSPLHF.

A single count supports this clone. CDR3 in amino acids: CASSLGGQGARNEQFF. The CDR3 DNA reads TGTGCCAGCAGCTTGGGGGGACAGGGGGCGAGGAATGAGCAGTTCTTC. This chain joins TRBV11-3 and TRBJ2-1, with TRBD1 identical over 12 bases. The length of the CDR3 is 16 residues. The germline gives CDR1 SGHNT, CDR2 YENEEA. V lost 3 bases, J lost 7 bases, and 7 bases stayed unmatched.

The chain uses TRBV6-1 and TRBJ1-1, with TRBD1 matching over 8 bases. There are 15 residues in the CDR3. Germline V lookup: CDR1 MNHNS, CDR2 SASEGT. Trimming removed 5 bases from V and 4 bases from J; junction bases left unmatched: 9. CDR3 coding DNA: TGTGCCAGCAGTTTTGACAGGGGTACGACCACTGAAGCTTTCTTT. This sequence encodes CASSFDRGTTTEAFF.

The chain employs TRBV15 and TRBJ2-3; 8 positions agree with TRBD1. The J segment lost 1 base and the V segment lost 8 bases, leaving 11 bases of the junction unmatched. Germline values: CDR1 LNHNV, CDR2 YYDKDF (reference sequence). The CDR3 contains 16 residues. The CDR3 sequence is CATCKRTGNGTDTQYF. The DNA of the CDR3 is TGTGCCACCTGTAAACGGACAGGGAACGGCACAGATACGCAGTATTTT.